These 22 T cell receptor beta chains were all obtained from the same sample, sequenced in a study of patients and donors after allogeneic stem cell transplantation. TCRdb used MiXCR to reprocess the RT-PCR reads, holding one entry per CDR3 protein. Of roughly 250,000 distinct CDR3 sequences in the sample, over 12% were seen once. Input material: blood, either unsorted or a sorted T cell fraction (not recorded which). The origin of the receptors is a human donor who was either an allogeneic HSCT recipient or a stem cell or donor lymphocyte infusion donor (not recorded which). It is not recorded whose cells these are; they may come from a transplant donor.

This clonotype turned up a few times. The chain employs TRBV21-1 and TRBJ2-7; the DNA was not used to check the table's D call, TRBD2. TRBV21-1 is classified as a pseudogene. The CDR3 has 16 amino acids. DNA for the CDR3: TGTGCCAGCCCCAAGGGAGCGGTCGTACGAGATTACGAGCAGTACTTC. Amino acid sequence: CASPKGAVVRDYEQYF.

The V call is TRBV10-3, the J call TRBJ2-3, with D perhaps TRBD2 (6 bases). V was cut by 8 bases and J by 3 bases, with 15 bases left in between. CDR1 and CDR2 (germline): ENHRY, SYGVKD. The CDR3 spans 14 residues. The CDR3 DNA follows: TGTGCCATCGAGAGGGACTCGGGGACAGATACGCAGTATTTT. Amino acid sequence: CAIERDSGTDTQYF.

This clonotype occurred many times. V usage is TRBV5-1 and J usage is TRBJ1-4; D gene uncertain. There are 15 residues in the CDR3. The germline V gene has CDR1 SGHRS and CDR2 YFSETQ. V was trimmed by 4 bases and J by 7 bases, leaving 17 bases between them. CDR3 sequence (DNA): TGCGCCAGCAGCAAAGGCTTGGAGGGAGGTGAAAAACTGTTTTTT. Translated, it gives CASSKGLEGGEKLFF.

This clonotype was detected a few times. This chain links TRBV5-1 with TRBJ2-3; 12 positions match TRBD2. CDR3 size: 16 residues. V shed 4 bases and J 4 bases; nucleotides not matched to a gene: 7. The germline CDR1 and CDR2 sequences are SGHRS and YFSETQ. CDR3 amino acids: CASSIQTSGRADTQYF. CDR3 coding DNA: TGCGCCAGCAGCATACAGACTAGCGGGAGAGCAGATACGCAGTATTTT.

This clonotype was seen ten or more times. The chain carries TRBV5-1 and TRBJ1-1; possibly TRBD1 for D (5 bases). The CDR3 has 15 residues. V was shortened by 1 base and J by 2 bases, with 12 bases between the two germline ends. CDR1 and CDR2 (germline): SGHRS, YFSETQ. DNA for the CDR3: TGCGCCAGCAGCTTGAGGGAGGGACTAAACACTGAAGCTTTCTTT. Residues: CASSLREGLNTEAFF.

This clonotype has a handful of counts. The CDR3 bases are TGTGCCAGCAGCGAAACAGGGAGGGGACTAGCGGGAAAGCAGTTCTTC. This sequence encodes CASSETGRGLAGKQFF. The chain uses TRBV7-3 and TRBJ2-1, with 13 bases that match TRBD2. The CDR3 is 16 amino acids. The V gene end was trimmed by 5 bases and the J gene end by 11 bases; junction bases not matched to a gene: 12. Germline values: CDR1 SGHTA, CDR2 FQGTGA. The whole variable domain, remainder taken from reference TRBV7-3 and TRBJ2-1, is GAGVSQTPSNKVTEKGKYVELRCDPISGHTALYWYRQSLGQGPEFLIYFQGTGAADDSGLPNDRFFAVRPEGSVSTLKIQRTERGDSAVYLCASSETGRGLAGKQFFGPGTRLTVL.

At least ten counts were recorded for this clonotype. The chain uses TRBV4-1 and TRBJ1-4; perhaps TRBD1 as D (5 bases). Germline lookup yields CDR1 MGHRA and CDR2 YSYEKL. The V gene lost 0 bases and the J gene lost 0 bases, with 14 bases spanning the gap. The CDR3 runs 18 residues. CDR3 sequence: CASSQDRAGMSTNEKLFF. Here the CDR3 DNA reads TGCGCCAGCAGCCAAGATCGAGCAGGGATGTCAACTAATGAAAAACTGTTTTTT.

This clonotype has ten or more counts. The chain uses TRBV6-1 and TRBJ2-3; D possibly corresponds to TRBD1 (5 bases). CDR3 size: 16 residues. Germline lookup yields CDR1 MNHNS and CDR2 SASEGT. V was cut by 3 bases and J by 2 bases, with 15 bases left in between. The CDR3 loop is CASSDLGASVTDTQYF. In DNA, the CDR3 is TGTGCCAGCAGTGACCTAGGGGCTTCGGTCACAGATACGCAGTATTTT.

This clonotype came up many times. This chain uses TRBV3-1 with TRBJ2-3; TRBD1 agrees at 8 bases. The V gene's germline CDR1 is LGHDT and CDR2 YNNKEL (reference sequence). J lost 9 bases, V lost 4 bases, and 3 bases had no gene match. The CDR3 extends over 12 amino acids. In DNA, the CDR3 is TGTGCCAGCAGCCCCGGACAGGGCACGCAGTATTTT. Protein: CASSPGQGTQYF.

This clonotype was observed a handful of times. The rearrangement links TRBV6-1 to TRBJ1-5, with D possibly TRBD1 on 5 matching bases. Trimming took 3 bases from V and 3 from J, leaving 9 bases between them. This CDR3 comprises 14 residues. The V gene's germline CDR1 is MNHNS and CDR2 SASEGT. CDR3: CASSDRDYNQPQHF. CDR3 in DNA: TGTGCCAGCAGTGACAGGGATTACAATCAGCCCCAGCATTTT.

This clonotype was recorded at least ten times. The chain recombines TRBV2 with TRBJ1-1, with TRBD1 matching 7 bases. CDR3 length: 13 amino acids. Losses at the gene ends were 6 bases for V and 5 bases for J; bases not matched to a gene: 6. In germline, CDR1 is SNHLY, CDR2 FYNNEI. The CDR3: CASRTTGLTEAFF. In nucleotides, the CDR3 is TGTGCCAGCAGGACGACAGGGTTGACTGAAGCTTTCTTT.

The CDR3 is CASSPSTGLQETQYF. The CDR3 nucleotides read TGTGCCAGCAGCCCCTCGACAGGGCTTCAAGAGACCCAGTACTTC. The chain couples TRBV7-3 to TRBJ2-5, with TRBD1 matching 7 bases. This CDR3 is 15 amino acids long. Germline V gives CDR1 SGHTA, CDR2 FQGTGA. V dropped 5 bases and J dropped 2; count of bases not matched to a gene: 8.

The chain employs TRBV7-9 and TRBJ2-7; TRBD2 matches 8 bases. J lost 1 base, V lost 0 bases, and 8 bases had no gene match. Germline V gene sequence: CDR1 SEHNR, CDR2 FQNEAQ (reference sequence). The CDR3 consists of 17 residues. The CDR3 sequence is CASSLALSRGGSYEQYF. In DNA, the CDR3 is TGTGCCAGCAGCTTAGCGCTTAGCCGGGGGGGATCCTACGAGCAGTACTTC.

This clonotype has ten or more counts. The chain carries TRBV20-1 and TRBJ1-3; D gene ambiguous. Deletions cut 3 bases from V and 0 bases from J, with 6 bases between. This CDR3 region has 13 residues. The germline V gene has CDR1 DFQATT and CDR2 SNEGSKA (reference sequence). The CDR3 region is CSASPVSGNTIYF. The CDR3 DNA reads TGCAGTGCTAGTCCGGTCTCTGGAAACACCATATATTTT.

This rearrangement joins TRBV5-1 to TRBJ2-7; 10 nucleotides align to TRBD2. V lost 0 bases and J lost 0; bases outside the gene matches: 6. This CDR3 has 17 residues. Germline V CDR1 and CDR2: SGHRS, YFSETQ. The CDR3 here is CASSLELVAGGSYEQYF. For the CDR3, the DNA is TGCGCCAGCAGCTTGGAGTTGGTAGCGGGGGGCTCCTACGAGCAGTACTTC.

The CDR3 region is CSASGRANTEAFF. Here the CDR3 DNA reads TGCAGTGCCTCAGGAAGGGCGAACACTGAAGCTTTCTTT. The chain is built from TRBV20-1 and TRBJ1-1; D not resolved. This CDR3 has 13 amino acids. V was shortened by 6 bases and J by 1 base, with 12 bases between the two germline ends. CDR1 and CDR2 from the germline V gene are DFQATT and SNEGSKA (reference sequence).

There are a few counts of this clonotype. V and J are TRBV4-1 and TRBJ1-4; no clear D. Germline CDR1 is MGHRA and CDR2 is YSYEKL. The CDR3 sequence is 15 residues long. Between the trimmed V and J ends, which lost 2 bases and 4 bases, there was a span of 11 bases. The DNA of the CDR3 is TGCGCCAGCAGCCAATGGTCTGGGAATAATGAAAAACTGTTTTTT. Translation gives CASSQWSGNNEKLFF.

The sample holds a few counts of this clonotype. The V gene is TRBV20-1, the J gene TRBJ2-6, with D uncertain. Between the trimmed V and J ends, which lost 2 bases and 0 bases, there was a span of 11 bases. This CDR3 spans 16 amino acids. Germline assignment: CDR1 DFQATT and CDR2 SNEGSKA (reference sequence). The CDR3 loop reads CSARSRVPSGANVLTF. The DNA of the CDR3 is TGCAGTGCTAGAAGTAGAGTCCCCTCTGGGGCCAACGTCCTGACTTTC.

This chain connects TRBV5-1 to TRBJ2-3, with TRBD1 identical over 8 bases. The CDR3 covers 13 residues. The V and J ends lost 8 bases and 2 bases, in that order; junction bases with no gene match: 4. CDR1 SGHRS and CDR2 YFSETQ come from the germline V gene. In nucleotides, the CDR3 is TGCGCCAGTGGACAGGGAGACACAGATACGCAGTATTTT. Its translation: CASGQGDTDTQYF.

This CDR3 is CAWTSGRDYEQYF. The CDR3 coding sequence is TGTGCCTGGACGAGCGGGAGGGATTACGAGCAGTACTTC. The chain joins TRBV30 to TRBJ2-7; 10 nucleotides line up with TRBD2. CDR3 size: 13 residues. Germline-derived CDR1 and CDR2 are GTSNPN and SVGIG (reference sequence). J lost 4 bases, V lost 4 bases, and 4 bases had no gene match.

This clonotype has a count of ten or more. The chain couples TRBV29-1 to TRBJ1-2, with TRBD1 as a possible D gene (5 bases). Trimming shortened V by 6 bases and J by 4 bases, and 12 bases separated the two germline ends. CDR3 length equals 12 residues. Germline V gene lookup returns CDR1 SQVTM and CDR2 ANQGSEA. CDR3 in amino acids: CSVVDSVYGYTF. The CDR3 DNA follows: TGCAGCGTCGTCGACAGCGTCTATGGCTACACCTTC.

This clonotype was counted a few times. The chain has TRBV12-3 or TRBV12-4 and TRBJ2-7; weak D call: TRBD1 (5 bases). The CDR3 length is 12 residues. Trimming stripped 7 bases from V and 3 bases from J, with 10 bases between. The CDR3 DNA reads TGTGCCAGCAACCACCAGGGCTACGAGCAGTACTTC. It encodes CASNHQGYEQYF.